This TCR beta chain was sequenced for a study of control samples from healthy donors and cancer patients. V lost 6 bases to trimming and J lost 0 bases, with 12 bases between them. The germline V gene encodes CDR1 PRHDT and CDR2 FYEKMQ (reference sequence). The length of the CDR3 is 15 residues. The method was immunoSEQ multiplex PCR; TCRdb's version includes in-frame clones alone and lacks a portion of them. The repertoire holds 90,000 or so clones, around nine tenths seen once, with 8.5% to 10% in the top ten. The V gene is TRBV13, the J gene TRBJ2-1; D is perhaps TRBD2 (6 bases). Sequenced material: PBMCs. This TCR was recovered from a woman aged 50 to 60 with colorectal cancer. The CDR3 reads CASSLMGGSYNEQFF. In DNA, the CDR3 is TGTGCCAGCAGTCTTATGGGGGGCTCCTACAATGAGCAGTTCTTC.